These 18 T cell receptor beta chains share one sample of origin, sequenced in a study of response to subunit inactivated influenza vaccine. TCRdb processed the RT-PCR reads anew with MiXCR; each CDR3 protein has one entry. Altogether approximately 500,000 distinct CDR3 sequences are present, 10% to 15% being singletons, with the ten largest covering roughly 14%. Sequences were derived from PBMCs from blood, sampled roughly 45 days after vaccination. The receptors here all came from a man aged 50-60 years who received an inactivated influenza vaccine.

This clonotype showed up many times. CDR3 sequence: CSANHNTEAFF. CDR3 DNA sequence: TGCAGTGCTAATCATAACACTGAAGCTTTCTTT. The rearrangement joins TRBV20-1 to TRBJ1-1, with D unclear. Trimming left V 4 bases short and J 2 bases short, with 5 bases between. The CDR3 has 11 residues. Germline V CDR1 and CDR2: DFQATT, SNEGSKA (reference sequence).

There are many counts of this clonotype. The chain joins TRBV27 to TRBJ1-2; 7 bases are a match to TRBD1. Germline V CDR1 and CDR2: MNHEY, SMNVEV (reference sequence). V dropped 5 bases and J dropped 7; count of bases not matched to a gene: 7. This CDR3 has 13 residues. CDR3 sequence: CASSATGIGGYTF. The CDR3 DNA is TGTGCCAGCAGTGCGACAGGGATCGGTGGCTACACCTTC.

A single count supports this clonotype. The junction differs from germline at one of its ends, possibly a read error. The chain links TRBV28 to TRBJ2-3; D gene ambiguous. Germline V lookup: CDR1 MDHEN, CDR2 SYDVKM. This CDR3 comprises 13 residues. The CDR3 DNA reads TGTGCCACCGACTCCCGGAGCATAGATACGCAGTATTTT. Its protein is CATDSRSIDTQYF.

The V and J genes are TRBV6-1 and TRBJ1-2, with 11 bases aligning to TRBD1. V lost 7 bases and J lost 6; bases outside the gene matches: 13. This CDR3 is 16 amino acids long. Germline-derived CDR1 and CDR2 are MNHNS and SASEGT. CDR3 loop: CASTQTAGQGAHGYTF. The CDR3 DNA sequence: TGTGCCAGCACCCAAACGGCAGGACAGGGGGCTCATGGCTACACCTTC.

This clonotype was detected many times. The V call is TRBV12-3 or TRBV12-4, the J call TRBJ2-3; 7 bases are a match to TRBD1. There are 14 residues in the CDR3. The V segment lost 1 base and the J segment 4 bases; nucleotides outside the gene matches: 2. The CDR3 loop reads CASSLDRGPDTQYF. The CDR3 DNA reads TGTGCCAGCAGTTTAGACAGGGGTCCAGATACGCAGTATTTT.

The V and J genes are TRBV9 and TRBJ2-4; TRBD1 aligns across 9 bases. Trimming at V came to 6 bases and at J to 0 bases, leaving 19 bases not matched to a gene. The CDR3 is 20 amino acids. The V gene's germline CDR1 is SGDLS and CDR2 YYNGEE. The CDR3 coding sequence is TGTGCCAGCACCCCCCCGCCTGGGACAGGGAACTCCCTAGCCAAAAACATTCAGTACTTC. Its protein product is CASTPPPGTGNSLAKNIQYF.

This sequence joins TRBV7-2 and TRBJ2-1; a possible D gene is TRBD1 (5 bases). Germline V gene data show CDR1 as SGHTA and CDR2 as FQGNSA. V lost 1 base to trimming and J lost 12 bases, with 7 bases between them. The CDR3 loop spans 11 amino acids. CDR3 DNA sequence: TGTGCCAGCAGCTTAGTAGGGGCGCAGTTCTTC. It codes for CASSLVGAQFF.

This clonotype was seen only a few times. J is TRBJ2-3 and V is TRBV28, with a weak D call TRBD2 (5 bases). This CDR3 region has 16 residues. Per the germline V gene, CDR1 is MDHEN and CDR2 is SYDVKM. Trimming removed 1 base at V and 0 bases at J, with 11 bases between. Written as DNA, the CDR3 is TGTGCCAGCAGTTTATCTTCGGGAATGAGCACAGATACGCAGTATTTT. Encoded protein: CASSLSSGMSTDTQYF.

This clonotype turned up a few times. The chain carries TRBV20-1 and TRBJ2-1, with 10 bases aligning to TRBD2. Per the germline V gene, CDR1 is DFQATT and CDR2 is SNEGSKA (reference sequence). The CDR3 is made up of 14 amino acids. J lost 8 bases, V lost 3 bases, and 7 bases had no gene match. CDR3 region: CSARATAGGDEQFF. As DNA, the CDR3 is TGCAGTGCTAGGGCCACAGCGGGAGGGGATGAGCAGTTCTTC.

This clonotype was observed at least ten times. The rearrangement links TRBV7-7 to TRBJ2-1; 7 bases are shared with TRBD1. Germline CDR1 SSHAT, CDR2 FNYEAQ (reference sequence). This CDR3 has 14 amino acids. Unmatched junction bases numbered 3, after V lost 1 base and J lost 6 bases. CDR3 sequence: CASSLGQGVNEQFF. The CDR3 region has the DNA TGTGCCAGCAGCTTAGGACAGGGCGTCAATGAGCAGTTCTTC. Complete variable domain (other parts from reference TRBV7-7 and TRBJ2-1): GAGVSQSPRYKVTKRGQDVTLRCDPISSHATLYWYQQALGQGPEFLTYFNYEAQPDKSGLPSDRFSAERPEGSISTLTIQRTEQRDSAMYRCASSLGQGVNEQFFGPGTRLTVL.

J is TRBJ2-2 and V is TRBV10-3; D is uncertain. From germline, CDR1 is ENHRY and CDR2 SYGVKD. This CDR3 has 15 amino acids. The V gene lost 4 bases and the J gene lost 3 bases, with 12 bases spanning the gap. Written as DNA, the CDR3 is TGTGCCATCAGTGGGATCGGGCTCTACACCGGGGAGCTGTTTTTT. Residues: CAISGIGLYTGELFF.

This clonotype was observed at least ten times. The V call is TRBV12-3 or TRBV12-4, the J call TRBJ1-1; D is undetermined. The CDR3 has 16 residues. V was shortened by 0 bases and J by 4 bases, with 15 bases between the two germline ends. The CDR3 DNA sequence: TGTGCCAGCAGTTTAGCGCTTCTAGTTTCGACCACTGAAGCTTTCTTT. Its translation: CASSLALLVSTTEAFF.

This clonotype turned up a few times. This chain joins TRBV7-3 and TRBJ2-2, with 7 bases aligning to TRBD1. The CDR3 spans 16 residues. V dropped 0 bases and J dropped 4; count of bases not matched to a gene: 5. Per the germline V gene, CDR1 is SGHTA and CDR2 is FQGTGA. This chain's CDR3 is CASSLTPGTATGELFF. The CDR3 nucleotides are TGTGCCAGCAGCTTAACGCCAGGGACAGCCACCGGGGAGCTGTTTTTT.

This clonotype was seen more than once but under ten times. The J gene is TRBJ1-4, the V gene TRBV12-3 or TRBV12-4, with D tentatively TRBD1 (6 bases). The germline V and J ends were trimmed by 4 bases and 8 bases, with 11 bases remaining between them. The length of the CDR3 is 13 residues. CDR3 coding DNA: TGTGCCAGCAGTTGGGGGGCAAAGGAAAAACTGTTTTTT. Protein sequence: CASSWGAKEKLFF.

This clonotype occurred a few times. V usage is TRBV29-1 and J usage is TRBJ1-2, with 7 bases identical to TRBD1. Trimming cost V 5 bases and J 4 bases; bases outside gene matches: 7. In germline, CDR1 is SQVTM, CDR2 ANQGSEA. The CDR3 sequence is 13 residues long. The CDR3 protein is CSVYAGGSYGYTF. CDR3 DNA: TGCAGCGTTTATGCAGGGGGTAGCTATGGCTACACCTTC.

The chain carries TRBV28 and TRBJ1-6; no definite D call. CDR3 length equals 11 residues. The germline V and J ends were trimmed by 7 bases and 5 bases, with 3 bases remaining between them. Germline CDR1 is MDHEN and CDR2 is SYDVKM. The CDR3 region is CASTDNSPLHF. The CDR3 region has the DNA TGTGCCAGCACGGATAATTCACCCCTCCACTTT.

This clonotype was counted only a few times. V usage is TRBV4-2 and J usage is TRBJ1-2; 8 nucleotides align to TRBD1. This CDR3 has 14 amino acids. J gave up 5 bases and V 1 base, and 3 bases lay outside the gene matches. Germline V lookup: CDR1 LGHNA, CDR2 YNFKEQ. In DNA, the CDR3 is TGTGCCAGCAGCCAAGGCAGGGGGCCTTATGGCTACACCTTC. This encodes CASSQGRGPYGYTF.

This clonotype was picked up a small number of times. This sequence joins TRBV15 and TRBJ2-1; TRBD2 might be the D (5 bases). The V end lost 5 bases, the J end lost 6 bases, and 8 bases lay between the germline ends. The CDR3 length is 12 residues. Germline lookup yields CDR1 LNHNV and CDR2 YYDKDF (reference sequence). The CDR3 DNA follows: TGTGCCACCAGCTTCGCGGGCAATGAGCAGTTCTTC. Protein product: CATSFAGNEQFF.